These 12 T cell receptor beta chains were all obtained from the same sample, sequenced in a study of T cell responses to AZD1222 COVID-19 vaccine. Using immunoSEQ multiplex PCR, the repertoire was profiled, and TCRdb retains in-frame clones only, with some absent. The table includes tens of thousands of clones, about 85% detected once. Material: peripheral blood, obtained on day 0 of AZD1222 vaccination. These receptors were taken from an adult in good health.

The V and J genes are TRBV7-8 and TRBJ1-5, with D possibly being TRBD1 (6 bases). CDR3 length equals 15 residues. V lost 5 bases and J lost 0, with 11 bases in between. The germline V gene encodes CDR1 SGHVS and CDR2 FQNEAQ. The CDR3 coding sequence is TGTGCCAGCAGCCGAGGGGGATATAGCAATCAGCCCCAGCATTTT. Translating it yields CASSRGGYSNQPQHF.

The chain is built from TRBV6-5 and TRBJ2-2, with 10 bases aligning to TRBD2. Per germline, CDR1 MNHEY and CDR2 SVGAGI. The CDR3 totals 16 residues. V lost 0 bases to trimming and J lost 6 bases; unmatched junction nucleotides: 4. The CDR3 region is CASSYSSSGGAGELFF. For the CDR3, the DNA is TGTGCCAGCAGTTACTCTTCCAGCGGGGGGGCCGGGGAGCTGTTTTTT.

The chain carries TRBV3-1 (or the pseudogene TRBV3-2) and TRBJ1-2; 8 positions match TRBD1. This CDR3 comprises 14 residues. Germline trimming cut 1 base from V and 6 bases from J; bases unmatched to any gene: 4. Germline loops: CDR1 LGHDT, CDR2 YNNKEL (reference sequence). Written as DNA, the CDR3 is TGTGCCAGCAGCCAAGGCAGGGGGCGGCATGGCTACACCTTC. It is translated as CASSQGRGRHGYTF.

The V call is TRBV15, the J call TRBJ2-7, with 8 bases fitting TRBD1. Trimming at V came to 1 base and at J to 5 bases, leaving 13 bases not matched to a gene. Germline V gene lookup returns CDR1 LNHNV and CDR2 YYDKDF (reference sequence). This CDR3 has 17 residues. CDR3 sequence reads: CATSRGTGSAVNHEQYF. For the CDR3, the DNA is TGTGCCACCAGCAGAGGGACAGGGTCTGCAGTAAACCACGAGCAGTACTTC.

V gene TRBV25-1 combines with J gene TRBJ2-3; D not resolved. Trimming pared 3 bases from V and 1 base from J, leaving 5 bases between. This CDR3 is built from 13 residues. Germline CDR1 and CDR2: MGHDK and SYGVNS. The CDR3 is CASSEFGTDTQYF. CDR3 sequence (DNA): TGTGCCAGCAGTGAGTTTGGCACAGATACGCAGTATTTT. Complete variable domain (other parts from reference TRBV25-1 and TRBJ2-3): EADIYQTPRYLVIGTGKKITLECSQTMGHDKMYWYQQDPGMELHLIHYSYGVNSTEKGDLSSESTVSRIRTEHFPLTLESARPSHTSQYLCASSEFGTDTQYFGPGTRLTVL.

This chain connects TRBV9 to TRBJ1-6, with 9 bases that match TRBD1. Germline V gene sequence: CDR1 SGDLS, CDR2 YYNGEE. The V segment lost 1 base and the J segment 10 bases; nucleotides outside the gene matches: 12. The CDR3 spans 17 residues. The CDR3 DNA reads TGTGCCAGCAGCGTATCTTTGGAAGGACAGGGGAACTCACCCCTCCACTTT. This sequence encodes CASSVSLEGQGNSPLHF.

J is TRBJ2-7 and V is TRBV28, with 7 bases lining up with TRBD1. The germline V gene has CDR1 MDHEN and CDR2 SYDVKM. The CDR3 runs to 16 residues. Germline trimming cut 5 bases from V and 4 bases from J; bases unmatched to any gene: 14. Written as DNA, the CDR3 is TGTGCCAGCAGTCGCCCGAAAACAGGGGAGAGTTACGAGCAGTACTTC. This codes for CASSRPKTGESYEQYF.

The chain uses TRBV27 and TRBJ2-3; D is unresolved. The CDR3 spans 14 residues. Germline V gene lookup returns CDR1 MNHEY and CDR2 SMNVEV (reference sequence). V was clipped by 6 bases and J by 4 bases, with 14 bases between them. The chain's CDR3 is CASSRRRVSDTQYF. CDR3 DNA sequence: TGTGCCAGCAGCCGGCGTCGGGTGTCAGATACGCAGTATTTT.

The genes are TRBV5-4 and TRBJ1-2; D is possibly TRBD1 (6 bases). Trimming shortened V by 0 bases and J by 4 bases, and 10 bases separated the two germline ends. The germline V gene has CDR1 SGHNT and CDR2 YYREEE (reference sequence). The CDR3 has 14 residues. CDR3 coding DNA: TGTGCCAGCAGCTTGGGCGGACAGCCCTATGGCTACACCTTC. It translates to CASSLGGQPYGYTF.

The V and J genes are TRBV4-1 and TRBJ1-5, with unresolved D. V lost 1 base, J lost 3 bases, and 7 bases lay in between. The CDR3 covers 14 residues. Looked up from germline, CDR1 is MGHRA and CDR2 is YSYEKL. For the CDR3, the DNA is TGCGCCAGCAGCCAAGTTGGACTCAATCAGCCCCAGCATTTT. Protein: CASSQVGLNQPQHF.

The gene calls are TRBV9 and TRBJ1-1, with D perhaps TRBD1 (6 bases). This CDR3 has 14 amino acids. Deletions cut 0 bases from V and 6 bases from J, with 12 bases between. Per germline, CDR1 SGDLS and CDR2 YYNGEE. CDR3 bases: TGTGCCAGCAGCGTAGGAGAGGGGGGAGCTGAAGCTTTCTTT. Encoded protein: CASSVGEGGAEAFF.

The CDR3 reads CASSQERDYNEQFF. In DNA, the CDR3 is TGCGCCAGCAGCCAAGAGCGGGACTACAATGAGCAGTTCTTC. The chain joins TRBV4-1 to TRBJ2-1; TRBD2 might be the D (6 bases). This CDR3 is 14 amino acids long. Germline V CDR1 and CDR2: MGHRA, YSYEKL. The V end lost 0 bases, the J end lost 3 bases, and 6 bases lay between the germline ends.